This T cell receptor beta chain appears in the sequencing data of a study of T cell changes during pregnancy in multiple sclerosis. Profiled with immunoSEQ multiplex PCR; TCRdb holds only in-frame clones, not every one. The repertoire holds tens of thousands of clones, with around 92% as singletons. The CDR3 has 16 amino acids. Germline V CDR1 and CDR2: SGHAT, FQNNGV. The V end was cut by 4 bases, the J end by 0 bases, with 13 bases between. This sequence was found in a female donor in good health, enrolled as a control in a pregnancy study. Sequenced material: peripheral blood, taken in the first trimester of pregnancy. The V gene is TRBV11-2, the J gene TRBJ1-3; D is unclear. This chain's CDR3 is CASSWALLGSGNTIYF. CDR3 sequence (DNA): TGTGCCAGCAGCTGGGCTCTGCTGGGCTCTGGAAACACCATATATTTT.